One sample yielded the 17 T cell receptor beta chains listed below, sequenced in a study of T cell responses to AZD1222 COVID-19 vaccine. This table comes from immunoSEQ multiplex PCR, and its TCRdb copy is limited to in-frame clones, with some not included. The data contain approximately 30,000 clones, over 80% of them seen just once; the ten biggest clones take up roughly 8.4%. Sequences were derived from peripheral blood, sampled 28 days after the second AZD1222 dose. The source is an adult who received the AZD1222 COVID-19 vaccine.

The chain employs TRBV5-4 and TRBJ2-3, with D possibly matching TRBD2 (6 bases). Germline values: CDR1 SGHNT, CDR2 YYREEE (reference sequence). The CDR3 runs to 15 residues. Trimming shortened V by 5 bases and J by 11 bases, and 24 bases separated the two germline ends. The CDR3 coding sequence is TGTGCCAGCAGGGCCGGCGGGATCGCGTTGGAGGGGCAGTATTTT. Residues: CASRAGGIALEGQYF.

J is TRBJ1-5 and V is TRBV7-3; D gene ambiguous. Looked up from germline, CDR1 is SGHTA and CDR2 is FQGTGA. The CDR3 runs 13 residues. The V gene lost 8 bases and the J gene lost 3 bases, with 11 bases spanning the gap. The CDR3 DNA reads TGTGCCAGCTCATCGGGCTACAATCAGCCCCAGCATTTT. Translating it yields CASSSGYNQPQHF.

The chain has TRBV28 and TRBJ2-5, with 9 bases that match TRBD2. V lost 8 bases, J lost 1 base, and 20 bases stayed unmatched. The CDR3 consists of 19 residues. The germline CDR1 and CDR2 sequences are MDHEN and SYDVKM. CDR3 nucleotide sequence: TGTGCCAGCTGGGGTACCTCGTTCAGACTAGCGGAGACCCAAGAGACCCAGTACTTC. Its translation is CASWGTSFRLAETQETQYF.

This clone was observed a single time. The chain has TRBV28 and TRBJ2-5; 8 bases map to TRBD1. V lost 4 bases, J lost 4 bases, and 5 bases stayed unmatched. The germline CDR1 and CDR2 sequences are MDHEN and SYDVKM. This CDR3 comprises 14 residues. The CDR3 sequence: CASSSPDRAETQYF. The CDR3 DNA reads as TGTGCCAGCAGTTCCCCGGACAGGGCAGAGACCCAGTACTTC.

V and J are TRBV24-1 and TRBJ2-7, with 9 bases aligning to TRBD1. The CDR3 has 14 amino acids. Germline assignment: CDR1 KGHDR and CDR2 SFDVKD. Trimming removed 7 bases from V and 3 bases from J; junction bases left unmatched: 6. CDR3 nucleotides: TGTGCCACCAGCGCCGGGACAGGGATCTACGAGCAGTACTTC. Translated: CATSAGTGIYEQYF.

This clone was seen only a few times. The CDR3 reads CATSNLGANTGELFF. The CDR3 bases are TGTGCCACCAGCAATCTTGGGGCGAACACCGGGGAGCTGTTTTTT. This chain connects TRBV15 to TRBJ2-2; D unclear. The CDR3 totals 15 residues. Per germline, CDR1 LNHNV and CDR2 YYDKDF (reference sequence). Trimming took 4 bases from V and 0 from J, leaving 9 bases between them.

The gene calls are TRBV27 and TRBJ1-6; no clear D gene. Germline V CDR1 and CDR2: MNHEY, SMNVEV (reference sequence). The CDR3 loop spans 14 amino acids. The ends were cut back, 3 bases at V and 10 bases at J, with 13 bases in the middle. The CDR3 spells CASSFEGSKSPLHF. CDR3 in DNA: TGTGCCAGCAGTTTTGAAGGGTCAAAATCACCCCTCCACTTT.

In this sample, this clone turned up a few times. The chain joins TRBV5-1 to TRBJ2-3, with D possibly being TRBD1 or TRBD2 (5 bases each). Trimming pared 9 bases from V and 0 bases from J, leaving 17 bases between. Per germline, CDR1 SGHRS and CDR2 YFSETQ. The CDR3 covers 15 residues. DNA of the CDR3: TGCGCCACGGGGCCCGCTTACGCTAGCACAGATACGCAGTATTTT. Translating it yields CATGPAYASTDTQYF.

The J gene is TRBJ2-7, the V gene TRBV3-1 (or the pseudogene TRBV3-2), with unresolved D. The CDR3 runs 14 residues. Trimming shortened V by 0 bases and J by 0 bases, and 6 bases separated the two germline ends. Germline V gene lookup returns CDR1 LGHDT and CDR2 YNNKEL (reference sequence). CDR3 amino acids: CASSQEYSSYEQYF. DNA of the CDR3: TGTGCCAGCAGCCAAGAATATAGCTCCTACGAGCAGTACTTC.

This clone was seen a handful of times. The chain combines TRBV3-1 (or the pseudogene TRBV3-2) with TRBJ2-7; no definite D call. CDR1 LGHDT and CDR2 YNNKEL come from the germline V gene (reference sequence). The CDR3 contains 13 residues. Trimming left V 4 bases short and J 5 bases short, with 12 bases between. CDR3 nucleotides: TGTGCCAGCAGCCTAAGACCAACCCACGAGCAGTACTTC. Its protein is CASSLRPTHEQYF.

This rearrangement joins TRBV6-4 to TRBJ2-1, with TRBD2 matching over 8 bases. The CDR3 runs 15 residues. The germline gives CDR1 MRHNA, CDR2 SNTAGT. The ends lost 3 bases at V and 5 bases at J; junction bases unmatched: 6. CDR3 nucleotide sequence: TGTGCCAGCAGTGAGGGCGGGAGGCTGGACAATGAGCAGTTCTTC. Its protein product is CASSEGGRLDNEQFF.

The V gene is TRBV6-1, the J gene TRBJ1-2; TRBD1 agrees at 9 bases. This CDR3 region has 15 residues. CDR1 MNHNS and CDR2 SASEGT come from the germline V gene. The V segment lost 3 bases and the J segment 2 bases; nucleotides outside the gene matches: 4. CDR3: CASSESGTGNYGYTF. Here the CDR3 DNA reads TGTGCCAGCAGTGAGTCCGGGACAGGGAACTATGGCTACACCTTC.

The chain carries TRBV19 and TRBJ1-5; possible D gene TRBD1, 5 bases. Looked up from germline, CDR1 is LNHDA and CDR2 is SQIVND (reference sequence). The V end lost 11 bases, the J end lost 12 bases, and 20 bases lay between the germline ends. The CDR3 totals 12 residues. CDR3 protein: CASNPRWGDQHF. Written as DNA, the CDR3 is TGTGCCTCCAACCCAAGGTGGGGGGACCAGCATTTT.

DNA for the CDR3: TGTGCCAGCAGCCCTACGGGCGCAACTAATGAAAAACTGTTTTTT. Translation: CASSPTGATNEKLFF. The gene calls are TRBV11-2 and TRBJ1-4; D unclear. Germline V lookup: CDR1 SGHAT, CDR2 FQNNGV. V was cut by 5 bases and J by 0 bases, with 10 bases left in between. There are 15 residues in the CDR3. The complete variable domain, with remaining parts taken from reference TRBV11-2 and TRBJ1-4, reads EAGVAQSPRYKIIEKRQSVAFWCNPISGHATLYWYQQILGQGPKLLIQFQNNGVVDDSQLPKDRFSAERLKGVDSTLKIQPAKLEDSAVYLCASSPTGATNEKLFFGSGTQLSVL.

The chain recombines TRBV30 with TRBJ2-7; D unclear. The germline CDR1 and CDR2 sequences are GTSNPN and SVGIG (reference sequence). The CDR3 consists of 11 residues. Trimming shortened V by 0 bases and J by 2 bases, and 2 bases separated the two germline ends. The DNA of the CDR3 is TGTGCCTGGAGTGTACCCTACGAGCAGTACTTC. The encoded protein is CAWSVPYEQYF.

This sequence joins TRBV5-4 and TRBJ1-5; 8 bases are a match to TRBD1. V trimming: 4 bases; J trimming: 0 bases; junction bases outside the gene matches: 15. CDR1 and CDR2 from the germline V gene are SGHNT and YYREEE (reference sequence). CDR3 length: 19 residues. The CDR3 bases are TGTGCCAGCAGCCCTCGACAGGGGATCATCTTATATAGCAATCAGCCCCAGCATTTT. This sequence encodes CASSPRQGIILYSNQPQHF.

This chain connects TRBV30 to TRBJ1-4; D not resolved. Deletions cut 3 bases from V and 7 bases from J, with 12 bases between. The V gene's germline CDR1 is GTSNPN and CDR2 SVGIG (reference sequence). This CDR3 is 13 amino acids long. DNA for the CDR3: TGTGCCTGGAGAGGACGGTCGAGTGAAAAACTGTTTTTT. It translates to CAWRGRSSEKLFF.